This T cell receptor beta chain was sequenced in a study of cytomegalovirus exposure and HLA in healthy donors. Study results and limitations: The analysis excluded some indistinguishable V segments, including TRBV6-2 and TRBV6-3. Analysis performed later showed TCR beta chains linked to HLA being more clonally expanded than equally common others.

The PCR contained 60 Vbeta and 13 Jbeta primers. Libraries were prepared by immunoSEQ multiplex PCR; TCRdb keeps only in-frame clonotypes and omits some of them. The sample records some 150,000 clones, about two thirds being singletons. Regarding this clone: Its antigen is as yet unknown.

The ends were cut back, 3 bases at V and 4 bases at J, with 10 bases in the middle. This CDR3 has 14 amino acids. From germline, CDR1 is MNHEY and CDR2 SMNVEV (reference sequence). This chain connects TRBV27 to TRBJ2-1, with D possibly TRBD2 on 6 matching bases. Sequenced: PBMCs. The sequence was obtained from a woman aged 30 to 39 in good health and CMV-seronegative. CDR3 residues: CASSFHGSYNEQFF. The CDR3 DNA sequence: TGTGCCAGCAGTTTTCACGGGAGTTACAATGAGCAGTTCTTC.